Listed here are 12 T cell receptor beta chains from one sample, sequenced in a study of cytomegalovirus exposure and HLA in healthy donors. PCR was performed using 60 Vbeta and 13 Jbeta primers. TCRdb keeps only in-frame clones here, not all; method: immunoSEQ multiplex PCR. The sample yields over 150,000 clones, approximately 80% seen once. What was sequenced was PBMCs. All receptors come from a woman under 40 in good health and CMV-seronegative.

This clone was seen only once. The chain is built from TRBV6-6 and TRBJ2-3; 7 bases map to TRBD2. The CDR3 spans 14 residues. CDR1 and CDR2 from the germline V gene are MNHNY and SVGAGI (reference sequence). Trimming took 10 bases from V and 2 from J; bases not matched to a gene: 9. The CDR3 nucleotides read TGTGCCACCACTTGGGGGGGGGTCACAGATACGCAGTATTTT. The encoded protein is CATTWGGVTDTQYF.

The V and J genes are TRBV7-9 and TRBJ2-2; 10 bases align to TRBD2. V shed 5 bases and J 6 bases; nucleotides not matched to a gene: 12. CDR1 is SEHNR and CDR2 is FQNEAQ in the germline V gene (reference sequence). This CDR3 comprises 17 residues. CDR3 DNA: TGTGCCAGCAGCAGCAGCGGGAGGGCCGTATTGGCCGGGGAGCTGTTTTTT. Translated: CASSSSGRAVLAGELFF.

The CDR3 loop is CASSLRGGIYGYTF. The CDR3 nucleotides read TGTGCCAGCAGCCTTAGGGGGGGGATCTATGGCTACACCTTC. The chain employs TRBV28 and TRBJ1-2; D might be TRBD1 (6 bases). CDR1 and CDR2 from the germline V gene are MDHEN and SYDVKM. The CDR3 covers 14 residues. The V end lost 6 bases, the J end lost 4 bases, and 15 bases lay between the germline ends.

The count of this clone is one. CDR3: CASSLVGGEETQYF. The CDR3 DNA follows: TGCGCCAGCAGCTTAGTCGGGGGGGAAGAGACCCAGTACTTC. V gene TRBV5-1 combines with J gene TRBJ2-5, with 8 bases aligning to TRBD2. The J segment lost 3 bases and the V segment lost 2 bases, leaving 3 bases of the junction unmatched. Germline CDR1 reads SGHRS; CDR2 reads YFSETQ. This CDR3 comprises 14 residues.

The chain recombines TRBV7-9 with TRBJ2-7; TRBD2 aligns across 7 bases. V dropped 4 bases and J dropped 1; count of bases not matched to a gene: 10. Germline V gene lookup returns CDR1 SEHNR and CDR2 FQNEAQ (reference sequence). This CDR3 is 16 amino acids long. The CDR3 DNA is TGTGCCAGCAGCTCCGACGGGGCTAGCGGATCCTACGAGCAGTACTTC. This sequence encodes CASSSDGASGSYEQYF.

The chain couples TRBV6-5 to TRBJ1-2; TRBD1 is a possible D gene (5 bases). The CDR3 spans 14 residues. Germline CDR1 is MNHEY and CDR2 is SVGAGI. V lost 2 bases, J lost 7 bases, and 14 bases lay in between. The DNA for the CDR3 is TGTGCCAGCAGTTACGGGGAGGGGTGGGGTGGCTACACCTTC. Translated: CASSYGEGWGGYTF.

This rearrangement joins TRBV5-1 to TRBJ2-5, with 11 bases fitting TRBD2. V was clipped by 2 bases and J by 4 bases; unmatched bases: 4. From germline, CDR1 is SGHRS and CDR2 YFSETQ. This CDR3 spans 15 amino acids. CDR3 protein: CASSFIAGGSETQYF. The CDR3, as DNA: TGCGCCAGCAGCTTCATAGCGGGGGGGTCAGAGACCCAGTACTTC.

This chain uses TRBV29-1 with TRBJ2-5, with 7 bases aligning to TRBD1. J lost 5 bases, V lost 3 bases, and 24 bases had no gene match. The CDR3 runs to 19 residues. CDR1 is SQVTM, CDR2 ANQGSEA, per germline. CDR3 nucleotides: TGCAGCGTTGATGGAAGGGGGCGCACTACCAAAAAAGGTCGGGAGACCCAGTACTTC. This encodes CSVDGRGRTTKKGRETQYF.

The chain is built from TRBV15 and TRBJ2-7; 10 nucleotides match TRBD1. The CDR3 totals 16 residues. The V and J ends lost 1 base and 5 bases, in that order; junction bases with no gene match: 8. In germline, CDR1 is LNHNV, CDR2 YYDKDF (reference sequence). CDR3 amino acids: CATSRGGGTGVHEQYF. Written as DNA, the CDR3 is TGTGCCACCAGCAGAGGGGGGGGGACAGGGGTCCACGAGCAGTACTTC. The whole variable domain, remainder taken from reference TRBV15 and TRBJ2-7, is DAMVIQNPRYQVTQFGKPVTLSCSQTLNHNVMYWYQQKSSQAPKLLFHYYDKDFNNEADTPDNFQSRRPNTSFCFLDIRSPGLGDTAMYLCATSRGGGTGVHEQYFGPGTRLTVT.

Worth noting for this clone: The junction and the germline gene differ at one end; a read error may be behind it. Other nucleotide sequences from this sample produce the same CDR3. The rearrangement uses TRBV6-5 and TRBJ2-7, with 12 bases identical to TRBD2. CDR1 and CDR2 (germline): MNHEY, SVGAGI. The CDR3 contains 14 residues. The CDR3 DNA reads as TGTGCCAGCACCCGACTAGCGGGGGACTACGAGCAGTATTTC. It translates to CASTRLAGDYEQYF.

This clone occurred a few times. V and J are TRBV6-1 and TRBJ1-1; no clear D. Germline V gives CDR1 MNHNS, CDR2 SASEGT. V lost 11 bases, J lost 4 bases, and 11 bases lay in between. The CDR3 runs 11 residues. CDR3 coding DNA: TGTGCCGTACTTTCGTTCACTGAAGCTTTCTTT. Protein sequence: CAVLSFTEAFF.

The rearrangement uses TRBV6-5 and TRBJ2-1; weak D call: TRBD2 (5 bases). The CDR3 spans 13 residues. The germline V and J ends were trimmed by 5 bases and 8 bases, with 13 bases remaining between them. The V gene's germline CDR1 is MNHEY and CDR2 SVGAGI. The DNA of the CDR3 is TGTGCCAGCAGTGAACGGGGTATCTATGAGCAGTTCTTC. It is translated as CASSERGIYEQFF.